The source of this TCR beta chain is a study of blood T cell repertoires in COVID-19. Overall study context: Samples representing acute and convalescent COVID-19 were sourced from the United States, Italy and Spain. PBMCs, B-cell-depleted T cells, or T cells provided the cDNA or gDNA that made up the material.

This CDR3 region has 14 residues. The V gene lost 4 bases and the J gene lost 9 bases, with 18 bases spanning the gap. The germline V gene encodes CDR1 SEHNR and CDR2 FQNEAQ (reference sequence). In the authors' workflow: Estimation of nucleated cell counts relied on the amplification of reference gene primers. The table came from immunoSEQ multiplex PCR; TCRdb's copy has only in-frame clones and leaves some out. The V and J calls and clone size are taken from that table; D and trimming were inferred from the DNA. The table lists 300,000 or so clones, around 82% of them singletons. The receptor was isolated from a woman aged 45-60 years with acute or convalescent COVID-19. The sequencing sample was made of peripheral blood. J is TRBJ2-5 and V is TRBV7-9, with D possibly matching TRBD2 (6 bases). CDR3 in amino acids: CASSYNQEGRPQYF. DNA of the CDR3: TGTGCCAGCAGCTATAACCAGGAGGGAAGGCCCCAGTACTTC. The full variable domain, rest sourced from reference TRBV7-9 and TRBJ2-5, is DTGVSQNPRHKITKRGQNVTFRCDPISEHNRLYWYRQTLGQGPEFLTYFQNEAQLEKSRLLSDRFSAERPKGSFSTLEIQRTEQGDSAMYLCASSYNQEGRPQYFGPGTRLLVL.